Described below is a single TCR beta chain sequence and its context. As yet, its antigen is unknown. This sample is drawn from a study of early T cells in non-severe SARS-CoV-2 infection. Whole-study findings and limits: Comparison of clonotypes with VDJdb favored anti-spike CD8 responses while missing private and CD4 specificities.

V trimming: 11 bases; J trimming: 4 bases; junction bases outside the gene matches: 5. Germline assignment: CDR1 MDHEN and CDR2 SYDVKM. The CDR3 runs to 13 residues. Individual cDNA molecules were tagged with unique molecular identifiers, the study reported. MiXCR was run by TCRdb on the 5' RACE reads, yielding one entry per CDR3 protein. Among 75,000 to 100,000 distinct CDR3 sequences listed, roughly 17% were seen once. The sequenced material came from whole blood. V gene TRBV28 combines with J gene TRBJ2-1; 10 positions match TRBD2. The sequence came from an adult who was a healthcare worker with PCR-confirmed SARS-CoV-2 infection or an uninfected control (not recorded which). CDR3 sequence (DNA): TGTGCCTCCCGACTAGCGGGTTACAATGAGCAGTTCTTC. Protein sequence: CASRLAGYNEQFF.